This entry lists 2 T cell receptor beta chains sequenced from one sample in a study of blood T cell repertoires in COVID-19. TCRdb's copy holds only in-frame clones and misses some; the assay was immunoSEQ multiplex PCR. The table includes 120,000 to 150,000 clones, around 84% detected once. Sequencing was done on a sample of peripheral blood. These receptors all stem from a woman between 45 and 60 years old in a cohort sampled during active or convalescent COVID-19.

The CDR3 region has the DNA TGTGCCAGCAGCCAAACAGGGAGTGAAAAACTGTTTTTT. Translated: CASSQTGSEKLFF. The chain recombines TRBV4-2 with TRBJ1-4; D is possibly TRBD1 (6 bases). The CDR3 consists of 13 residues. V was cut by 2 bases and J by 7 bases, with 8 bases left in between. The V gene's germline CDR1 is LGHNA and CDR2 YNFKEQ.

The V and J genes are TRBV5-1 and TRBJ2-3; 7 bases fit TRBD1. The CDR3 totals 15 residues. Germline V gene lookup returns CDR1 SGHRS and CDR2 YFSETQ. With 4 bases clipped from V and 6 bases from J, the junction kept 11 bases outside the gene matches. The CDR3 reads CASSLDRFGHDTQYF. DNA of the CDR3: TGCGCCAGCAGCCTGGACAGGTTCGGACACGATACGCAGTATTTT. Full variable domain (remainder filled in from reference TRBV5-1 and TRBJ2-3): KAGVTQTPRYLIKTRGQQVTLSCSPISGHRSVSWYQQTPGQGLQFLFEYFSETQRNKGNFPGRFSGRQFSNSRSEMNVSTLELGDSALYLCASSLDRFGHDTQYFGPGTRLTVL.